The clone carrying this T cell receptor (beta chain) is labeled large. Its antigen is as yet unknown. This entry comes from a study of neurological immune-mediated disorders. Use was made of 950,000 to 1,000,000 CD4+ or CD8+ T cells in sorted libraries. Synthesis of cDNA used 5'RACE (with 10-nucleotide random UMIs). Every sequencing run drew on 15-18 subjects and yielded over 200 million TCR-beta sequences. TCRdb reprocessed the 5' RACE reads via MiXCR and lists one record per CDR3 protein. The sample lists 9,500 to 12,000 distinct CDR3 sequences; around a fifth were seen once. Overall study results and limits: Patients with HTLV-1-associated myelopathy had the highest level of TCR clonal expansion, whereas patients with multiple sclerosis had the lowest level, falling beneath the level found in healthy controls.

The source of this sequence is a woman aged 55-70 years with HTLV-1-associated myelopathy (HAM/TSP). Material for sequencing was CD8+ T cells from blood.

This CDR3 reads CASSPGNRGYTF. As DNA, the CDR3 is TGTGCCAGCAGCCCAGGGAATCGTGGCTACACCTTC. This chain uses TRBV5-5 with TRBJ1-2, with D perhaps matching TRBD1 (5 bases). Trimming left V 4 bases short and J 7 bases short, with 11 bases between. Germline lookup yields CDR1 SGHKS and CDR2 YYEKEE (reference sequence). The CDR3 is 12 residues long.